What follows describes a single T cell receptor beta chain. This specimen comes from a study of T cells in Graves' hyperthyroidism and ophthalmopathy. RNA transcripts were the template for amplifying TCR beta CDR3 regions. The HTBI primer set served for first-round RT-PCR of the TCR CDR3. TCRdb reprocessed the multiplex PCR reads via MiXCR and lists one record per CDR3 protein. This sample carries about 610,000 distinct CDR3 sequences, roughly 15% of them seen once, and the ten largest clones take around 4.5%. The CDR3 length is 14 residues. CDR1 and CDR2 (germline): MNHEY, SVGEGT. Between the trimmed V and J ends, which lost 7 bases and 5 bases, there was a span of 15 bases.

Input material: blood. The chain is built from TRBV6-2 or TRBV6-3 and TRBJ1-5; D is unresolved. The sequence was collected from a woman in her thirties or forties with Graves' ophthalmopathy. The CDR3 DNA sequence: TGTGCCAGCACTAAGGACGAGGCACATCAGCCCCAGCATTTT. Translation: CASTKDEAHQPQHF.